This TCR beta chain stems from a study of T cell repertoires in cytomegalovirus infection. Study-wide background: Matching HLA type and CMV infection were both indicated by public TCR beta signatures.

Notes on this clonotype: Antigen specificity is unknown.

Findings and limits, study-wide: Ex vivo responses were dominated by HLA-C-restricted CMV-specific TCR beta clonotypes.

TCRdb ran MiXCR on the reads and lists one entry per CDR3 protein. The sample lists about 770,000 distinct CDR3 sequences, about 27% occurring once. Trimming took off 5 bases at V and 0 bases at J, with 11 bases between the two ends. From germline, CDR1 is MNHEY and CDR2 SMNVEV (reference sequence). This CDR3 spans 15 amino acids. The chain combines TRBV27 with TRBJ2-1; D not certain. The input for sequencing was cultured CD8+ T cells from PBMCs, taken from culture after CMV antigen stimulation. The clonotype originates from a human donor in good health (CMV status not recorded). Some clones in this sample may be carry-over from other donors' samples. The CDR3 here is CASSRRTYSYNEQFF. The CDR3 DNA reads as TGTGCCAGCAGTCGCAGGACGTACTCCTACAATGAGCAGTTCTTC.